A single sample is the source of the 7 T cell receptor beta chains below, sequenced in a study of blood T cells in healthy people across ages. Combining a sample-barcoded 5' primer with a J-beta primer mix, a second PCR ran for roughly 7 to 11 cycles. Using its own MiXCR run on the 5' RACE reads, TCRdb lists one record per CDR3 protein. The table shows 700,000 or so distinct CDR3 sequences, with around a fifth occurring only once. The sequenced sample consisted of blood. All receptors come from a man between 65 and 85 years old in good health.

This clonotype was seen repeatedly, ten times or more. V gene TRBV10-3 combines with J gene TRBJ2-3, with TRBD1 identical over 7 bases. The CDR3 is 13 amino acids. The V gene's germline CDR1 is ENHRY and CDR2 SYGVKD. The ends lost 6 bases at V and 0 bases at J; junction bases unmatched: 0. The chain's CDR3 is CAIRTGSTDTQYF. In nucleotides, the CDR3 is TGTGCCATCAGGACAGGGAGCACAGATACGCAGTATTTT.

This clonotype came up many times. In DNA, the CDR3 is TGTGCCAGCAGCTCTAGCGCCTACAATGAGCAGTTCTTC. This translates into CASSSSAYNEQFF. V gene TRBV12-3 or TRBV12-4 combines with J gene TRBJ2-5; possible D gene TRBD2, 6 bases. The DNA end is more similar to TRBJ2-1, so the J call may be wrong. This CDR3 is 13 amino acids long.

This chain links TRBV20-1 with TRBJ1-4, with D hard to call. Trimming cost V 0 bases and J 5 bases, with 13 bases left between them. This CDR3 spans 15 amino acids. CDR1 and CDR2 (germline): DFQATT, SNEGSKA (reference sequence). CDR3 in amino acids: CSARDPAGRNEKLFF. The DNA for the CDR3 is TGCAGTGCTAGAGATCCTGCCGGCCGAAATGAAAAACTGTTTTTT.

This clonotype was counted many times. The chain employs TRBV12-3 or TRBV12-4 and TRBJ2-5; 10 nucleotides align to TRBD1. With the DNA end fitting TRBJ2-1 better, the J assignment may be wrong. The CDR3 runs 14 residues. The CDR3, as DNA: TGTGCCAGCAGTCCTTGGACAGGGGGAAATGAGCAGTTCTTC. As protein: CASSPWTGGNEQFF.

In this sample, this clonotype turned up a few times. Here the CDR3 reads CASSLGTGYYEQYF. As DNA, the CDR3 is TGCGCCAGCAGCTTGGGGACAGGGTACTACGAGCAGTACTTC. This chain joins TRBV5-1 and TRBJ2-7; 8 positions agree with TRBD1. J was trimmed by 3 bases and V by 0 bases; bases with no gene match: 2. Germline lookup yields CDR1 SGHRS and CDR2 YFSETQ. The CDR3 spans 14 residues.

CDR3 DNA sequence: TGTGCCAGCAGCCGCCGGGGGGGCTCTAATGAAAAACTGTTTTTT. Translated: CASSRRGGSNEKLFF. The V and J genes are TRBV7-2 and TRBJ1-4; possible D gene TRBD1, 6 bases. The V end was cut by 5 bases, the J end by 3 bases, with 13 bases between. CDR1 and CDR2 (germline): SGHTA, FQGNSA. The CDR3 spans 15 residues.

The sample holds one count of this clonotype. The rearrangement uses TRBV20-1 and TRBJ1-3; D is possibly TRBD1 (6 bases). The V gene lost 4 bases and the J gene lost 4 bases, with 8 bases spanning the gap. CDR3 length equals 12 residues. Germline-derived CDR1 and CDR2 are DFQATT and SNEGSKA (reference sequence). The CDR3 here is CSATGDGNTIYF. CDR3 nucleotide sequence: TGCAGTGCTACAGGGGACGGAAACACCATATATTTT.